These 12 T cell receptor beta chains share one sample of origin, sequenced in a study of cytomegalovirus exposure and HLA in healthy donors. TCRdb's copy holds only in-frame clones and misses some; the assay was immunoSEQ multiplex PCR. This table has 130,000 or so clones, 89% appearing once. Sequenced material: PBMCs. Every receptor here comes from a man younger than 45 in good health and CMV-seronegative.

The CDR3 protein is CASSYSRASEGGYTF. CDR3 coding DNA: TGTGCCAGCAGTTACTCGCGGGCTTCTGAAGGGGGCTACACCTTC. The chain joins TRBV6-5 to TRBJ1-2; D remains ambiguous. Germline values: CDR1 MNHEY, CDR2 SVGAGI. V was clipped by 0 bases and J by 8 bases, with 16 bases between them. CDR3 length equals 15 residues.

V usage is TRBV29-1 and J usage is TRBJ2-3; 8 bases line up with TRBD2. With 3 bases clipped from V and 6 bases from J, the junction kept 5 bases outside the gene matches. Per the germline V gene, CDR1 is SQVTM and CDR2 is ANQGSEA. This CDR3 spans 13 amino acids. CDR3 loop: CSVDLSGEDTQYF. Here the CDR3 DNA reads TGCAGCGTTGATCTTAGCGGGGAGGATACGCAGTATTTT.

This chain joins TRBV6-6 and TRBJ1-2; TRBD1 is a possible D gene (5 bases). The germline V and J ends were trimmed by 6 bases and 2 bases, with 10 bases remaining between them. This CDR3 has 13 amino acids. The germline CDR1 and CDR2 sequences are MNHNY and SVGAGI (reference sequence). In DNA form, the CDR3 reads TGTGCCAGCAGAAGGGACTCCAACTATGGCTACACCTTC. Translating it yields CASRRDSNYGYTF.

The chain has TRBV5-1 and TRBJ2-3; 7 bases are a match to TRBD2. The CDR3 covers 15 residues. V was pared by 5 bases and J by 0 bases, with 6 bases of the junction left unmatched. Germline-derived CDR1 and CDR2 are SGHRS and YFSETQ. This CDR3 is CASRRGGDSTDTQYF. CDR3 in DNA: TGCGCCAGCAGGAGGGGAGGGGATAGCACAGATACGCAGTATTTT.

The chain recombines TRBV4-2 with TRBJ2-7; D ambiguous. Germline V lookup: CDR1 LGHNA, CDR2 YNFKEQ. V lost 0 bases, J lost 2 bases, and 14 bases lay in between. The CDR3 extends over 16 amino acids. CDR3 bases: TGTGCCAGCAGCCAAGAAATACGCGCCAGGACCTACGAGCAGTACTTC. As protein: CASSQEIRARTYEQYF.

This rearrangement joins TRBV7-9 to TRBJ2-1; possibly TRBD2 for D (5 bases). CDR3 length equals 13 residues. V dropped 5 bases and J dropped 9 bases, with 14 bases sitting between them. The germline gives CDR1 SEHNR, CDR2 FQNEAQ (reference sequence). CDR3 loop: CASSAGPSSEQFF. The CDR3 bases are TGTGCCAGCAGCGCGGGCCCCAGTAGTGAGCAGTTCTTC.

This chain joins TRBV7-2 and TRBJ2-5; 9 nucleotides match TRBD2. The CDR3 runs 14 residues. The trim removed 4 bases at V and 3 bases at J, leaving 3 bases unmatched. Germline V gene lookup returns CDR1 SGHTA and CDR2 FQGNSA. As DNA, the CDR3 is TGTGCCAGCAGCTCGGGACTAGCAGAAGAGACCCAGTACTTC. Translating gives CASSSGLAEETQYF.

The chain combines TRBV19 with TRBJ2-2; a possible D gene is TRBD2 (6 bases). The CDR3 extends over 13 amino acids. The germline gives CDR1 LNHDA, CDR2 SQIVND (reference sequence). Trimming stripped 3 bases from V and 7 bases from J, with 9 bases between. CDR3 residues: CASSISGFGELFF. The CDR3 region has the DNA TGTGCCAGTAGTATTAGCGGCTTCGGGGAGCTGTTTTTT.

The chain carries TRBV5-4 and TRBJ2-7, with 8 nucleotides matching TRBD2. The CDR3 spans 13 residues. Germline-derived CDR1 and CDR2 are SGHNT and YYREEE (reference sequence). V was pared by 4 bases and J by 4 bases, with 4 bases of the junction left unmatched. The chain's CDR3 is CASSPGGPYEQYF. The CDR3 nucleotides are TGTGCCAGCAGCCCGGGGGGGCCTTACGAGCAGTACTTC.

The rearrangement uses TRBV6-6 and TRBJ1-5; D remains unclear. Germline assignment: CDR1 MNHNY and CDR2 SVGAGI (reference sequence). The CDR3 sequence is 12 residues long. Trimming shortened V by 6 bases and J by 11 bases, and 14 bases separated the two germline ends. The CDR3 DNA is TGTGCCAGCAGCCCTAATGTTCTATCCCAGCATTTT. Residues: CASSPNVLSQHF.

The genes are TRBV18 and TRBJ2-1; 7 nucleotides line up with TRBD2. V dropped 3 bases and J dropped 9; count of bases not matched to a gene: 11. The CDR3 totals 15 residues. Germline CDR1 and CDR2: KGHSH and LQKENI. The CDR3 sequence is CASSPPRTRGVEQFF. DNA of the CDR3: TGTGCCAGCTCACCTCCCCGAACTCGGGGGGTTGAGCAGTTCTTC.

V is TRBV7-2 and J is TRBJ2-1; D is unclear. Trimming pared 6 bases from V and 9 bases from J, leaving 15 bases between. This CDR3 region has 13 residues. Germline V gives CDR1 SGHTA, CDR2 FQGNSA. CDR3 amino acids: CASRPPPVGEQFF. DNA of the CDR3: TGTGCCAGCAGACCCCCCCCCGTCGGTGAGCAGTTCTTC.